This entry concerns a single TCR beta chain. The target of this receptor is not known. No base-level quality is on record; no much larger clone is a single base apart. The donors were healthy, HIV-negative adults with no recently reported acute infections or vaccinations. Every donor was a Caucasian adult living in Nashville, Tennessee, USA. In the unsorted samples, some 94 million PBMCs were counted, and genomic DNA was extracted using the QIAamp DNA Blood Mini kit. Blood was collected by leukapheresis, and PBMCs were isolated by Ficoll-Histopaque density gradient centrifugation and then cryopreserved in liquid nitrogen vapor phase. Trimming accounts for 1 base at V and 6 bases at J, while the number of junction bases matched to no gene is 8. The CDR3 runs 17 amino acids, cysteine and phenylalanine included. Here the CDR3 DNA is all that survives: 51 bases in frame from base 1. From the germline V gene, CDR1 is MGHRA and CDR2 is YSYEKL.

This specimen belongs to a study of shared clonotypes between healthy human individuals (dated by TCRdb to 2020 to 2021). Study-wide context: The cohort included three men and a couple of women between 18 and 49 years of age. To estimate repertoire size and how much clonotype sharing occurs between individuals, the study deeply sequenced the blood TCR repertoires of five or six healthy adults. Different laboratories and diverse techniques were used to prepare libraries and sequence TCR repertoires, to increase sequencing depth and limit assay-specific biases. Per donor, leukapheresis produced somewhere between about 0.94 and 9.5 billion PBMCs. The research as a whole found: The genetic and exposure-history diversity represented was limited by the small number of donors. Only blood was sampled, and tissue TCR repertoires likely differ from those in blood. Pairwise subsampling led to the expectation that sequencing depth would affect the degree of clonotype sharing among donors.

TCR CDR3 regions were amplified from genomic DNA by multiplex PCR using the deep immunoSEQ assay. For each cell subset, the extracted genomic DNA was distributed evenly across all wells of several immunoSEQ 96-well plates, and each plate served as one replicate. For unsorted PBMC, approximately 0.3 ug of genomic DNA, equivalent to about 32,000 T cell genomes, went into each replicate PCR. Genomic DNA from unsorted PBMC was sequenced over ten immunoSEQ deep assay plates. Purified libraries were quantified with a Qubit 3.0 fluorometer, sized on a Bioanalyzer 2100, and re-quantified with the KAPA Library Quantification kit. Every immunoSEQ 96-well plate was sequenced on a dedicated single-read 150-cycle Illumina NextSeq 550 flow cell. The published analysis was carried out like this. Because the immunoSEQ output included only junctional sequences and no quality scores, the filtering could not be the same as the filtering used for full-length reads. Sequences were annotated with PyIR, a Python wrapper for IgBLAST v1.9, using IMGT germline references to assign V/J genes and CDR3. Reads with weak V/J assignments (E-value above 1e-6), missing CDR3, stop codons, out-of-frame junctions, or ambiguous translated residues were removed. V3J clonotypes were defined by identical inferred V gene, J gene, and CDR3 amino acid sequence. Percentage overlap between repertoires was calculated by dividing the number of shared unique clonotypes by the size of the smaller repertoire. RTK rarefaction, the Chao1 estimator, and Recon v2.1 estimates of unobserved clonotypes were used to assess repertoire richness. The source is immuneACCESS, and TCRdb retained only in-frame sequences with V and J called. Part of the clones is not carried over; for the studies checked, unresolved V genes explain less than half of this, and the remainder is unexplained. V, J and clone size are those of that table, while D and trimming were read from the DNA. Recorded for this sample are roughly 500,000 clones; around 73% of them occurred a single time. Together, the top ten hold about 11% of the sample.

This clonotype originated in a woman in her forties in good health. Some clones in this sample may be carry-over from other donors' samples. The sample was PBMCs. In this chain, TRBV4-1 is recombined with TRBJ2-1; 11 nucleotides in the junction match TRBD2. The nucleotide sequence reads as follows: TGCGCCAGCAGCCAAGTTGTAGCGGGAGGGCCGGGCAATGAGCAGTTCTTC. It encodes CASSQVVAGGPGNEQFF.